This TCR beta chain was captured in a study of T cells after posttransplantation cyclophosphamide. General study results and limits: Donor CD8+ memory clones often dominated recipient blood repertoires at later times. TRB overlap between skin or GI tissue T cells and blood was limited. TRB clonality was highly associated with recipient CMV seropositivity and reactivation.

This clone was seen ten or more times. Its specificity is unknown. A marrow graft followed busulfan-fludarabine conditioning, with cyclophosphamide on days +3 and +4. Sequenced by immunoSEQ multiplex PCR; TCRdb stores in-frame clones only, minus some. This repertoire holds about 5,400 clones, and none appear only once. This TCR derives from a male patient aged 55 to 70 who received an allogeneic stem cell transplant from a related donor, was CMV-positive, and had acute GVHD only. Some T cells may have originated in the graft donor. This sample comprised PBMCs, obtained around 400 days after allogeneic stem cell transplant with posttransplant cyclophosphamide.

In DNA, the CDR3 is TGTGCCATCAGTGAGTCGACAGGGCATGAAAAACTGTTTTTT. Amino acids: CAISESTGHEKLFF. The chain is built from TRBV10-3 and TRBJ1-4, with 7 bases aligning to TRBD1. Per germline, CDR1 ENHRY and CDR2 SYGVKD. V shed 0 bases and J 6 bases; nucleotides not matched to a gene: 1. There are 14 residues in the CDR3.